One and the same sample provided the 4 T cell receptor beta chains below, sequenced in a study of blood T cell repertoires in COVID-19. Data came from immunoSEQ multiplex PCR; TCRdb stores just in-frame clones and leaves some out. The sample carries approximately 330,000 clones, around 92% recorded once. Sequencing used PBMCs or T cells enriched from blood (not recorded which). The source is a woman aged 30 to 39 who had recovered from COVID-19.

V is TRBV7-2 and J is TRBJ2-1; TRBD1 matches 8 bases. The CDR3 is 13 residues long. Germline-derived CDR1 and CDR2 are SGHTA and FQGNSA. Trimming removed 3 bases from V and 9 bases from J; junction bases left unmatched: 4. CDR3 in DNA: TGTGCCAGCAGCTTCGGACAGGGAGGTGAGCAGTTCTTC. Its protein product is CASSFGQGGEQFF.

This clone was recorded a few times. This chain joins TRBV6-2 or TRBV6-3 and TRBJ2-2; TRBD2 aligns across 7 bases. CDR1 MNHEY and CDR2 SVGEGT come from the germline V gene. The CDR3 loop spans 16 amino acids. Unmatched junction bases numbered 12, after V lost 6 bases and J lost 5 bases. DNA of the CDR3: TGTGCCAGCAGCCCCCGAGCGGGAAAAGGGACCGGGGAGCTGTTTTTT. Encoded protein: CASSPRAGKGTGELFF.

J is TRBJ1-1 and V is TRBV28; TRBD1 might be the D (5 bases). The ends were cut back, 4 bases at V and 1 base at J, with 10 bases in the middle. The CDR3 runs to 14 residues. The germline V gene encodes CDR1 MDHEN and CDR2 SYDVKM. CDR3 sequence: CASSSYTGNTEAFF. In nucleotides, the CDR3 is TGTGCCAGCAGTTCATATACAGGGAACACTGAAGCTTTCTTT.

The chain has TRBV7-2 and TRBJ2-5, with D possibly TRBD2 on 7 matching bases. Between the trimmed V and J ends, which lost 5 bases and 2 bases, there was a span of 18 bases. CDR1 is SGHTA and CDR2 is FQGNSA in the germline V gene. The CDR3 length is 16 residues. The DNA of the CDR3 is TGTGCCAGCAGCACCCGGTCGGGGGGCCGACAAGAGACCCAGTACTTC. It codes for CASSTRSGGRQETQYF.